This TCR beta chain was sequenced in a study of blood T cell repertoires in COVID-19. Study-wide background: Italy, Spain and the United States were the sources of the convalescent and acute COVID-19 samples. Nucleic acid was either cDNA or gDNA, and it came from T cells, B-cell-depleted T cells, or PBMCs.

As processed by the authors: Quantification of nucleated cells was approximated via reference gene primer amplification. Sequenced by immunoSEQ multiplex PCR; TCRdb stores in-frame clones only, minus some. V and J calls and clone size are as listed in that table; D and trimming were resolved from the DNA. Of fewer than 200,000 clones in the sample, around four fifths were seen once. Those enrolled in Seattle joined during active infection and were followed longitudinally afterward. CDR3 length: 15 residues. Germline values: CDR1 LNHDA, CDR2 SQIVND (reference sequence). V shed 8 bases, J shed 8 bases, and the junction held 13 bases outside the gene matches.

The sequence derives from a woman older than 75 with COVID-19, enrolled during active disease. The chain recombines TRBV19 with TRBJ1-2; 11 nucleotides align to TRBD1. The sequencing sample was made of peripheral blood. CDR3 protein: CASVLSGQGAKGYTF. CDR3 DNA sequence: TGTGCCAGTGTCCTCTCTGGACAGGGGGCCAAAGGCTACACCTTC. Filled out from reference TRBV19 and TRBJ1-2, the complete variable domain reads DGGITQSPKYLFRKEGQNVTLSCEQNLNHDAMYWYRQDPGQGLRLIYYSQIVNDFQKGDIAEGYSVSREKKESFPLTVTSAQKNPTAFYLCASVLSGQGAKGYTFGSGTRLTVV.